The clone carrying this T cell receptor (beta chain) came up a few times. As yet, its antigen is unknown. Constant-segment-primed 5'RACE gave TCR alpha and TCR beta cDNA libraries with sample barcodes and UMIs. TCRdb analysed the 5' RACE reads with MiXCR anew, one entry per CDR3 protein. In the table there are roughly 580,000 distinct CDR3 sequences, roughly 17% of which are singletons. The sample originates from a study of T-cell memory formation after mild COVID-19. Findings and caveats of the study: In pre-infection memory, a portion of responding clones appeared, which suggested that cross-reactive memory joined.

Germline-derived CDR1 and CDR2 are MNHEY and SMNVEV (reference sequence). V lost 7 bases and J 2 bases, leaving 17 bases between the germline ends. The CDR3 runs to 16 residues. This chain joins TRBV27 and TRBJ2-2; D ambiguous. The sequenced material came from PBMCs or a T cell subset sorted from them (not recorded which). The sequence was obtained from an adult woman who had mild COVID-19 (a few samples of this study predate the infection). Cell type and time point are not known. The CDR3 DNA reads TGTGCCAGCAACCGGGCCGACGCCTTTAACACCGGGGAGCTGTTTTTT. Protein product: CASNRADAFNTGELFF.